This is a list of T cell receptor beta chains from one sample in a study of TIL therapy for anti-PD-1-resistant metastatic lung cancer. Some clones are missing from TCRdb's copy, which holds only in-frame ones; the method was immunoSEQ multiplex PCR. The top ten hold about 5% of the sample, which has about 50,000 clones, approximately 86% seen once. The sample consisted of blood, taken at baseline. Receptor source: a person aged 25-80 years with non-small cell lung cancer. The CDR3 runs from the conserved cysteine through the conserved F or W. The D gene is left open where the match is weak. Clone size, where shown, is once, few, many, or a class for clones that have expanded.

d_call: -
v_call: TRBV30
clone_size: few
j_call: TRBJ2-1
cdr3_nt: TGTGCCTGGAGATACAGGGTTAATGAGCAGTTCTTC
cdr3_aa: CAWRYRVNEQFF

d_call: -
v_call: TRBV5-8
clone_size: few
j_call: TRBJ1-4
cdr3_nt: TGTGCCAGCAGCCCCCGGACTACAACTAATGAAAAACTGTTTTTT
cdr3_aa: CASSPRTTTNEKLFF

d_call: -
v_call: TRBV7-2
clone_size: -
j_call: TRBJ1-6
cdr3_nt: TGTGCCAGCAGCTTAGGGATTGGACAGAACTCACCCCTCCACTTT
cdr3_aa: CASSLGIGQNSPLHF

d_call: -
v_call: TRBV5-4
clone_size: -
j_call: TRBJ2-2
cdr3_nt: TGTGCCAGCAGCCCGGAAACCTATTTGGCCGGGGAGCTGTTTTTT
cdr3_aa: CASSPETYLAGELFF

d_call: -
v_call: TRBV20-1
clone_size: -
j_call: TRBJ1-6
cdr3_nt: TGCAGTGCTAGTACCGTAACGAGCTCCTATAATTCACCCCTCCACTTT
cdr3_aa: CSASTVTSSYNSPLHF

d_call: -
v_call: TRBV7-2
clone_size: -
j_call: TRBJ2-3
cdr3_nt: TGTGCCAGCAGCTTAGCTCCTGAGCGGCGGGTTAGCACAGATACGCAGTATTTT
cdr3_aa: CASSLAPERRVSTDTQYF

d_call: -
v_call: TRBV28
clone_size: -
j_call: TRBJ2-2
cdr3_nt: TGTGCCAGCAGTTTAACGTCAGCGAACACCGGGGAGCTGTTTTTT
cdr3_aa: CASSLTSANTGELFF

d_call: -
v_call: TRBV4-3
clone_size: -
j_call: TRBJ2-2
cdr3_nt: TGCGCCAGCAGCCAAGGGGATCCGAACACCGGGGAGCTGTTTTTT
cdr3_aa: CASSQGDPNTGELFF

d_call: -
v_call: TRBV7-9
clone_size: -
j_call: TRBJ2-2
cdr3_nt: TGTGCCAGCAGCTTAGGGACAGTGAACACCGGGGAGCTGTTTTTT
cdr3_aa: CASSLGTVNTGELFF

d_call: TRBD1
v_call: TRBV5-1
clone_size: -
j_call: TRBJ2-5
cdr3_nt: TGCGCCAGCAGCAGTGGGACAGGCGGAGAGACCCAGTACTTC
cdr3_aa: CASSSGTGGETQYF

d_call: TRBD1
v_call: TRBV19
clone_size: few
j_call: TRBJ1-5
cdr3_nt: TGTGCCAGTAGCCCGGGACAGAATCAGCCCCAGCATTTT
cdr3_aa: CASSPGQNQPQHF

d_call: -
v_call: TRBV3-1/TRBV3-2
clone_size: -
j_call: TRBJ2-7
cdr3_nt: TGTGCCAGCAGCCAGGGTCGGGTTCGGTACGAGCAGTACTTC
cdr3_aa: CASSQGRVRYEQYF

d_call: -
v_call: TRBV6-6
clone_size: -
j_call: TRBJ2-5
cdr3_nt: TGTGCCAGCAGCTCTAGTAGCAAAGAGACCCAGTACTTC
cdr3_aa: CASSSSSKETQYF

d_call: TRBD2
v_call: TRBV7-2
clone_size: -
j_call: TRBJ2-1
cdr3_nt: TGTGCCAGCAGCTTAGTTAGCGGGATCAATGAGCAGTTCTTC
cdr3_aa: CASSLVSGINEQFF

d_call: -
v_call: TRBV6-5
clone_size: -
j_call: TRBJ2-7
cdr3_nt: TGTGCCAGCAGTTACAGACAATTGGCGTACGAGCAGTACTTC
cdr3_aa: CASSYRQLAYEQYF

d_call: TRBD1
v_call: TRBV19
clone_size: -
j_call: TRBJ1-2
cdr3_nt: TGTGCCAGTAGTACAGGGGGAGGCTATGGCTACACCTTC
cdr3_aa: CASSTGGGYGYTF

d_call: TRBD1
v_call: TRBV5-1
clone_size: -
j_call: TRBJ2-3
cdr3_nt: TGCGCCAGCAGCTTGGCCGGACAGGGGTACACAGATACGCAGTATTTT
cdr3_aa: CASSLAGQGYTDTQYF

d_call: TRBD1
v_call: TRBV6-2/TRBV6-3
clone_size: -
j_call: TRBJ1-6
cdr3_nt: TGTGCCAGCAGCCCTAAACAGGGGAGCTCCAATTCACCCCTCCACTTT
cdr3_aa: CASSPKQGSSNSPLHF

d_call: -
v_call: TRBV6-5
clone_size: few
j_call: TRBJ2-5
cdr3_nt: TGTGCCAGCACCGGGACGGGGCAAGAGACCCAGTACTTC
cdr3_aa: CASTGTGQETQYF

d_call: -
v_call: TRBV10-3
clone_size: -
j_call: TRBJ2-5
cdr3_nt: TGTGCCATCAGTGAGCAGGGTGGCCCCGGGGGAGAGACCCAGTACTTC
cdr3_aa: CAISEQGGPGGETQYF

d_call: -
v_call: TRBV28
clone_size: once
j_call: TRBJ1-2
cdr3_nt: TGTGCCAGCAGTGTCCTACATGGAGGCTACACCTTC
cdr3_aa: CASSVLHGGYTF

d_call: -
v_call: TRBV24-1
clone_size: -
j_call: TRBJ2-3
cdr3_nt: TGTGCCACCAGTGCCAGGGGGAGGGTAAGCACAGATACGCAGTATTTT
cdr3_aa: CATSARGRVSTDTQYF

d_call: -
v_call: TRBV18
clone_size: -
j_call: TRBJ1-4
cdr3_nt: TGTGCCAGCTCACCCAGGCCTGAAAAACTGTTTTTT
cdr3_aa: CASSPRPEKLFF

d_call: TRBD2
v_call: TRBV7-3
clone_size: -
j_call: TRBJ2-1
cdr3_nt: TGTGCCAGCAGCCCTTTAGCGGGCCACCACAATGAGCAGTTCTTC
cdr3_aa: CASSPLAGHHNEQFF

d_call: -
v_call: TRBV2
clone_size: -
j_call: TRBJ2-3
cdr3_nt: TGTGCCAGCAGTAGGGCGTTAGGAGGGGGCACGCAGTATTTT
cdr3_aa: CASSRALGGGTQYF

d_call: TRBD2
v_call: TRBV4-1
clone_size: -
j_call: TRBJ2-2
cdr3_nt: TGCGCCAGCAGCCTTGGACTAGCGGGAGTAAGGGGAACCGGGGAGCTGTTTTTT
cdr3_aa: CASSLGLAGVRGTGELFF

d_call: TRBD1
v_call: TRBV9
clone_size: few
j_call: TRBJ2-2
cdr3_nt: TGTGCCAGCAGCGAGACTGGACAGGGGCGTAGCGGGGAGCTGTTTTTT
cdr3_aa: CASSETGQGRSGELFF

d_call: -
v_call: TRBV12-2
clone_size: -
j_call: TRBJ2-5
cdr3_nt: TGTGCAAGTCGCTTAGCGGGCCAGGGGGTCCCCCAAGAGACCCAGTACTTC
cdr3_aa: CASRLAGQGVPQETQYF

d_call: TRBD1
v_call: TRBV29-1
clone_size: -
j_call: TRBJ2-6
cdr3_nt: TGCAGCGTGGGACAGGCGTACTCTGGGGCCAACGTCCTGACTTTC
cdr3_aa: CSVGQAYSGANVLTF